The present entry profiles one TCR beta chain with its context. Only in-frame clones appear in the TCRdb table, and some are missing; sequencing was by immunoSEQ multiplex PCR. The table shows 70,000 or so clones, with 85% to 95% occurring only once. The data derive from a study of T cell clonotyping in hematopoietic cell transplantation. Germline V gene sequence: CDR1 MNHNS, CDR2 SASEGT. CDR3 length: 15 amino acids. J was trimmed by 4 bases and V by 7 bases; bases with no gene match: 8. Sequences were obtained from peripheral blood mononuclear cells. The receptor was derived from a man aged 50-59 years in good health. Some clones in this sample may be carry-over from other donors' samples. The chain recombines TRBV6-1 with TRBJ1-5, with 9 bases identical to TRBD1. For the CDR3, the DNA is TGTGCCAGCATCACAGGGGGCGGGGGTAATCAGCCCCAGCATTTT. It specifies CASITGGGGNQPQHF.